These 19 T cell receptor beta chains were all obtained from the same sample, sequenced in a study of shared clonotypes between healthy human individuals. Naive CD8 cells, CD45RO-negative and positively selected for CCR7, excluded terminally differentiated effector memory CD45RA+ cells. Method: immunoSEQ multiplex PCR; TCRdb's copy keeps in-frame clones and lacks some. The sample includes some 2.1 million clones, about 95% of them seen just once. Material for sequencing was naive CD8+ T cells sorted from blood. These receptors were obtained from a man between 18 and 29 years old in good health.

This clone came up once. The rearrangement links TRBV7-9 to TRBJ2-5; tentatively, D is TRBD1 or TRBD2 (5 bases each). The CDR3 has 17 residues. V was clipped by 0 bases and J by 4 bases, with 18 bases between them. Germline V lookup: CDR1 SEHNR, CDR2 FQNEAQ (reference sequence). The DNA of the CDR3 is TGTGCCAGCAGCTTAGCAAGCGAGGGAGAAGGGGCAGAGACCCAGTACTTC. Residues: CASSLASEGEGAETQYF.

This clone has only one observation. The rearrangement links TRBV19 to TRBJ2-1; 9 bases fit TRBD1. Germline CDR1 is LNHDA and CDR2 is SQIVND (reference sequence). Losses at the gene ends were 9 bases for V and 4 bases for J; bases not matched to a gene: 7. The CDR3 has 14 residues. As DNA, the CDR3 is TGTGCCAGCAGAGGACAGGGGATTTACAATGAGCAGTTCTTC. The encoded protein is CASRGQGIYNEQFF.

The chain carries TRBV27 and TRBJ2-7; D remains ambiguous. V shed 5 bases and J shed 1 base, with 9 bases lying between them. CDR1 and CDR2 (germline): MNHEY, SMNVEV (reference sequence). The CDR3 extends over 13 amino acids. The CDR3 loop reads CASSEQISYEQYF. The CDR3 nucleotides read TGTGCCAGCAGTGAACAAATATCCTACGAGCAGTACTTC.

The chain links TRBV27 to TRBJ2-1; D is uncertain. Trimming took 5 bases from V and 5 from J, leaving 19 bases between them. The length of the CDR3 is 16 residues. Germline V gene lookup returns CDR1 MNHEY and CDR2 SMNVEV (reference sequence). The CDR3 protein is CASSTRFEQVNNEQFF. The CDR3 region has the DNA TGTGCCAGCAGTACGAGGTTTGAGCAAGTAAACAATGAGCAGTTCTTC.

As for this clone: The same CDR3 can be traced to other DNA sequences in this sample. In DNA form, the CDR3 reads TGTGCCAGCAGCTTGGTAGGCAGCTCCTACGAGCAGTACTTC. Translation gives CASSLVGSSYEQYF. V and J are TRBV11-2 and TRBJ2-7; D gene ambiguous. The CDR3 consists of 14 residues. Trimming left V 3 bases short and J 0 bases short, with 9 bases between. Germline CDR1 and CDR2: SGHAT and FQNNGV. The complete variable domain, with remaining parts taken from reference TRBV11-2 and TRBJ2-7, reads EAGVAQSPRYKIIEKRQSVAFWCNPISGHATLYWYQQILGQGPKLLIQFQNNGVVDDSQLPKDRFSAERLKGVDSTLKIQPAKLEDSAVYLCASSLVGSSYEQYFGPGTRLTVT.

The chain couples TRBV27 to TRBJ2-1, with TRBD2 identical over 16 bases. Germline lookup yields CDR1 MNHEY and CDR2 SMNVEV (reference sequence). The CDR3 extends over 17 amino acids. J gave up 7 bases and V 1 base, and 4 bases lay outside the gene matches. DNA of the CDR3: TGTGCCAGCAGTTTATTGGGACTAGCGGGGGGGCCTAATGAGCAGTTCTTC. It codes for CASSLLGLAGGPNEQFF.

The J gene is TRBJ1-6, the V gene TRBV4-1; D perhaps matches TRBD1 (5 bases). The germline gives CDR1 MGHRA, CDR2 YSYEKL. The V end lost 5 bases, the J end lost 9 bases, and 14 bases lay between the germline ends. The CDR3 loop spans 14 amino acids. DNA of the CDR3: TGCGCCAGCAGCGAAGGGGAGGTTCGTTCACCCCTCCACTTT. Protein product: CASSEGEVRSPLHF.

The chain combines TRBV9 with TRBJ2-5, with D possibly being TRBD1 (6 bases). The CDR3 loop spans 16 amino acids. The germline V gene has CDR1 SGDLS and CDR2 YYNGEE. With 4 bases removed from V and 5 bases from J, the gap between germline ends came to 21 bases. The CDR3 spells CASSSRLEQGGETQYF. For the CDR3, the DNA is TGTGCCAGCAGCTCCCGCCTCGAACAGGGTGGGGAGACCCAGTACTTC.

This chain joins TRBV28 and TRBJ2-7; 9 positions agree with TRBD2. Germline V gene data show CDR1 as MDHEN and CDR2 as SYDVKM. CDR3 length: 13 residues. V lost 6 bases, J lost 6 bases, and 6 bases stayed unmatched. Written as DNA, the CDR3 is TGTGCCAGCAGGGGGCGGGAGGGTGGCGAGCAGTACTTC. It specifies CASRGREGGEQYF.

This chain connects TRBV4-2 to TRBJ2-7; D gene uncertain. V was cut by 3 bases and J by 3 bases, with 6 bases left in between. The CDR3 is 12 amino acids. Germline V gene data show CDR1 as LGHNA and CDR2 as YNFKEQ. The CDR3 protein is CASSHADYEQYF. The CDR3 nucleotides read TGTGCCAGCAGCCACGCGGACTACGAGCAGTACTTC.

The chain recombines TRBV5-6 with TRBJ1-2; D is unclear. The CDR3 consists of 14 residues. Germline V gene sequence: CDR1 SGHDT, CDR2 YYEEEE. With 4 bases removed from V and 6 bases from J, the gap between germline ends came to 16 bases. CDR3 in DNA: TGTGCCAGCAGCCTCGGACTGACGATTGATGGCTACACCTTC. Translated: CASSLGLTIDGYTF. The variable domain in full, with the rest retrieved from reference TRBV5-6 and TRBJ1-2, is DAGVTQSPTHLIKTRGQQVTLRCSPKSGHDTVSWYQQALGQGPQFIFQYYEEEERQRGNFPDRFSGHQFPNYSSELNVNALLLGDSALYLCASSLGLTIDGYTFGSGTRLTVV.

The CDR3 bases are TGTGCCAGCAGCGGCTTAGGGACAGGCGAACAAGAGACCCAGTACTTC. This translates into CASSGLGTGEQETQYF. The chain carries TRBV9 and TRBJ2-5; 8 positions agree with TRBD1. After removal of 3 bases from V and 2 bases from J, the junction contained 9 bases not matched to a gene. The CDR3 is made up of 16 amino acids. Germline V gene sequence: CDR1 SGDLS, CDR2 YYNGEE.

The V gene is TRBV19, the J gene TRBJ1-6, with a weak D call TRBD1 (6 bases). Germline CDR1 reads LNHDA; CDR2 reads SQIVND (reference sequence). Between the trimmed V and J ends, which lost 5 bases and 10 bases, there was a span of 18 bases. The CDR3 length is 15 residues. This chain's CDR3 is CASSPLQGSRSPLHF. In DNA, the CDR3 is TGTGCCAGTAGTCCCTTACAGGGAAGTCGATCACCCCTCCACTTT.

The J gene is TRBJ1-5, the V gene TRBV5-6; unclear D gene. Trimming took 1 base from V and 6 from J, leaving 5 bases between them. Germline CDR1 is SGHDT and CDR2 is YYEEEE. The CDR3 loop spans 12 amino acids. This CDR3 is CASSLPSQPQHF. The CDR3 DNA reads TGTGCCAGCAGCTTGCCCTCTCAGCCCCAGCATTTT.

J is TRBJ1-2 and V is TRBV29-1; 7 nucleotides agree with TRBD1. J was trimmed by 2 bases and V by 5 bases; bases with no gene match: 8. The CDR3 runs to 14 residues. Germline lookup yields CDR1 SQVTM and CDR2 ANQGSEA. The CDR3 nucleotides read TGCAGCGTTCCTGGGACAGAACGAAACTATGGCTACACCTTC. Translated, it gives CSVPGTERNYGYTF. The complete variable domain, with remaining parts taken from reference TRBV29-1 and TRBJ1-2, reads SAVISQKPSRDICQRGTSLTIQCQVDSQVTMMFWYRQQPGQSLTLIATANQGSEATYESGFVIDKFPISRPNLTFSTLTVSNMSPEDSSIYLCSVPGTERNYGYTFGSGTRLTVV.

In regard to this clone: This same CDR3 is encoded by further DNA sequences in the sample. This sequence joins TRBV6-1 and TRBJ1-5, with TRBD1 matching 8 bases. The trim removed 2 bases at V and 1 base at J, leaving 1 base unmatched. This CDR3 comprises 15 residues. Germline V gene sequence: CDR1 MNHNS, CDR2 SASEGT. This chain's CDR3 is CASSEWTGSNQPQHF. The CDR3 nucleotides are TGTGCCAGCAGTGAATGGACAGGGAGCAATCAGCCCCAGCATTTT.

The J gene is TRBJ2-2, the V gene TRBV18, with no clear D. The V and J ends lost 0 bases and 5 bases respectively, with 16 bases between them. Germline CDR1 KGHSH, CDR2 LQKENI. There are 17 residues in the CDR3. The CDR3 region is CASSPPPSWEETGELFF. The CDR3, as DNA: TGTGCCAGCTCACCACCCCCCTCCTGGGAAGAAACCGGGGAGCTGTTTTTT.

The chain recombines TRBV7-9 with TRBJ2-7; TRBD1 might be the D (6 bases). V dropped 2 bases and J dropped 4 bases, with 15 bases sitting between them. This CDR3 has 15 amino acids. CDR1 and CDR2 (germline): SEHNR, FQNEAQ (reference sequence). The CDR3 protein is CASSLLGATFYEQYF. Written as DNA, the CDR3 is TGTGCCAGCAGCTTATTGGGGGCAACCTTTTACGAGCAGTACTTC.

The chain uses TRBV6-1 and TRBJ1-1; TRBD1 is a possible D gene (6 bases). Germline-derived CDR1 and CDR2 are MNHNS and SASEGT. V was trimmed by 4 bases and J by 5 bases, leaving 8 bases between them. CDR3 size: 12 residues. In nucleotides, the CDR3 is TGTGCCAGCAGTGGGACAGTAACTGAAGCTTTCTTT. Its protein product is CASSGTVTEAFF.